Listed below are T cell receptor beta chains from one sample, sequenced in a study of CD8+ T cells in alopecia areata. Here immunoSEQ multiplex PCR was the method, and the copy in TCRdb shows in-frame clones only, minus some. This repertoire shows 110,000 to 150,000 clones, 75% to 85% found once; its top ten account for just under 25%. The sample here was CD8+ T cells sorted from blood, taken at week 4, from a patient treated with tofacitinib. The receptors shown here come from a human donor with alopecia areata. Both conserved end residues are part of each CDR3. The listing skips clone size in some rows; elsewhere it reads once, few, many or a size class.

TRBV7-6	TRBJ1-1	.	CASSLDGSEAFF
TRBV5-4	TRBJ2-5	once	CASSLYSSGGRGETQYF
TRBV5-1	TRBJ2-3	.	CASSVTGDTDTQYF
TRBV23-1	TRBJ1-1	.	CASSQSGAPRGKNTEAFF
TRBV4-1	TRBJ2-3	few	CASSRQAAGMADTQYF
TRBV7-9	TRBJ2-3	.	CASSLTYADTQYF
TRBV7-6	TRBJ2-7	.	CASSWGDEQYF
TRBV29-1	TRBJ2-3	.	CSVEGGTGTQYF
TRBV30	TRBJ1-4	.	CAWDRSFNEKLFF
TRBV30	TRBJ1-3	.	CAWNSGSGNTIYF
TRBV7-9	TRBJ2-5	.	CASSLGFGGSETQYF
TRBV7-9	TRBJ1-3	.	CASSLGTGDTIYF
TRBV6-5	TRBJ1-2	.	CASSYSKGANYGYTF
TRBV7-9	TRBJ2-7	.	CASSGGSSYEQYF
TRBV7-9	TRBJ1-6	.	CASSLGPGQSSYNSPLHF
TRBV7-9	TRBJ2-1	.	CASSLGQGIHNEQFF
TRBV7-8	TRBJ2-3	.	CASRTTDTQYF
TRBV15	TRBJ1-1	.	CATSRVQQGRTEAFF
TRBV2	TRBJ2-1	.	CASSELQGLSNEQFF
TRBV19	TRBJ2-7	.	CASSISVGTPRNYEQYF
TRBV19	TRBJ2-2	.	CASSWLAWAGELFF
TRBV30	TRBJ2-7	.	CAWRGAGTAYEQYF
TRBV2	TRBJ2-7	.	CASTQLARGFPYEQYF
TRBV5-1	TRBJ2-5	.	CASSSLGGRETQYF
TRBV5-1	TRBJ2-6	.	CASSSGQGPGANVLTF
TRBV4-1	TRBJ2-3	.	CASSQYSSETSDTQYF
TRBV5-4	TRBJ1-1	.	CASSLDGRGLGEAFF
TRBV5-8	TRBJ2-1	.	CASSSGAYNEQFF
TRBV21-1	TRBJ2-7	.	CASSKSGDSYEQYF
TRBV19	TRBJ2-3	.	CASSMWSADTQYF
TRBV6-5	TRBJ2-7	.	CASNPPGELYEQYF